The rows below give T cell receptor beta chains drawn from one sample of a study of T-cell memory formation after mild COVID-19. TCRdb recomputed calls from the 5' RACE reads with MiXCR, one row per CDR3 protein. The profile shows around 370,000 distinct CDR3 sequences, around 21% of them singletons. Sequences were obtained from PBMCs or a T cell subset sorted from them (not recorded which). Receptor source: an adult woman who had mild COVID-19 (a few samples of this study predate the infection). Cell type and time point are not known. Both conserved end residues are part of each CDR3. The order of the fields is D gene, V gene, J gene, clone size, CDR3 DNA, CDR3 protein. The D gene is left open where the match is weak. Rows give clone size only sometimes, using once, few, many, or a class for an expanded clone.

d_call: TRBD2
v_call: TRBV6-5
j_call: TRBJ2-1
clone_size: -
cdr3_nt: TGTGCCAGCAGTTACTCTCGGACTAGCGGGAGGGTGGATGAGCAGTTCTTC
cdr3_aa: CASSYSRTSGRVDEQFF

d_call: TRBD1
v_call: TRBV3-1
j_call: TRBJ1-1
clone_size: few
cdr3_nt: TGTGCCAGCTCCGCGGGACAGGTAGTCACTGAAGCTTTCTTT
cdr3_aa: CASSAGQVVTEAFF

d_call: TRBD2
v_call: TRBV20-1
j_call: TRBJ2-1
clone_size: -
cdr3_nt: TGCAGTGCTCATACTAGCGGGAGGGAGCAGTTCTTC
cdr3_aa: CSAHTSGREQFF

d_call: TRBD1
v_call: TRBV7-7
j_call: TRBJ1-5
clone_size: -
cdr3_nt: TGTGCCAGCAGCTTAGGGGACAGGGGGCTCAATCAGCCCCAGCATTTT
cdr3_aa: CASSLGDRGLNQPQHF

d_call: -
v_call: TRBV6-2/TRBV6-3
j_call: TRBJ1-1
clone_size: -
cdr3_nt: TGTGCCAGCAGTTACTCGTCGGGGTCTCGGAAAGCTTTCTTT
cdr3_aa: CASSYSSGSRKAFF

d_call: -
v_call: TRBV12-3/TRBV12-4
j_call: TRBJ2-1
clone_size: -
cdr3_nt: TGTGCCAGCAGTTTCGGAGAGCCAGCGGTTTACAATGAGCAGTTCTTC
cdr3_aa: CASSFGEPAVYNEQFF

d_call: -
v_call: TRBV12-3/TRBV12-4
j_call: TRBJ1-1
clone_size: -
cdr3_nt: TGTGCCAGCAGTTTAGCGGGCACAGTTGTTGGCACTGAAGCTTTCTTT
cdr3_aa: CASSLAGTVVGTEAFF

d_call: -
v_call: TRBV18
j_call: TRBJ1-1
clone_size: -
cdr3_nt: TGTGCCAGCTCCCCCGATTGGGGGACTGAAGCTTTCTTT
cdr3_aa: CASSPDWGTEAFF

d_call: TRBD1
v_call: TRBV5-6
j_call: TRBJ1-2
clone_size: -
cdr3_nt: TGTGCCAGCGGGGCCGGGACAGGGGAAGACTATGGCTACACCTTC
cdr3_aa: CASGAGTGEDYGYTF

d_call: -
v_call: TRBV12-3/TRBV12-4
j_call: TRBJ2-3
clone_size: few
cdr3_nt: TGTGCCAGCAGTCTCAGGGCCACAGATACGCAGTATTTT
cdr3_aa: CASSLRATDTQYF

d_call: -
v_call: TRBV19
j_call: TRBJ1-1
clone_size: few
cdr3_nt: TGTGCCACTATAGCTGGGGCAGCTTTCTTT
cdr3_aa: CATIAGAAFF